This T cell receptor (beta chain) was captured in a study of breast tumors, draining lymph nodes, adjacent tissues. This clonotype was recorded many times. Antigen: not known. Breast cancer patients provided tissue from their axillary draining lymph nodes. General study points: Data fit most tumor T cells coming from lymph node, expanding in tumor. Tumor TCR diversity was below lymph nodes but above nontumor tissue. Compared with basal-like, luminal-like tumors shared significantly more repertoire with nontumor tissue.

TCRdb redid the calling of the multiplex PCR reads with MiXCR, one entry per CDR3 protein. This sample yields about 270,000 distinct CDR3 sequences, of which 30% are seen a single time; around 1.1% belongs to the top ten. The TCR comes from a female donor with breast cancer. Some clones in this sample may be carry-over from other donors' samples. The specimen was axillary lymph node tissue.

The CDR3 loop reads CAISEFENIAGKAGEQFF. CDR3 bases: TGTGCCATCAGTGAGTTCGAAAACATAGCGGGAAAAGCGGGAGAGCAGTTCTTC. The chain links TRBV10-3 to TRBJ2-1; 8 nucleotides match TRBD2. With 1 base clipped from V and 10 bases from J, the junction kept 18 bases outside the gene matches. The CDR3 sequence is 18 residues long. CDR1 is ENHRY, CDR2 SYGVKD, per germline.